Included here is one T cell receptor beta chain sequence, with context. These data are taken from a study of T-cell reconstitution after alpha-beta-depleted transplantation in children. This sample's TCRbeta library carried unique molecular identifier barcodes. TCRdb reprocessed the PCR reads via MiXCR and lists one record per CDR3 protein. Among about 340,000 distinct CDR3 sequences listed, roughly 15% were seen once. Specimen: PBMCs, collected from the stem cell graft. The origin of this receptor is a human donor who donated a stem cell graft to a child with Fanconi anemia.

In DNA form, the CDR3 reads TGTGCCAGCAGCCCCAGCAGGTACAATGAGCAGTTCTTC. This sequence encodes CASSPSRYNEQFF. This chain joins TRBV7-8 and TRBJ2-1; D not resolved. The V end was cut by 5 bases, the J end by 4 bases, with 9 bases between. Germline CDR1 and CDR2: SGHVS and FQNEAQ. There are 13 residues in the CDR3. Looking up the rest from reference TRBV7-8 and TRBJ2-1 gives the full variable domain: GAGVSQSPRYKVAKRGQDVALRCDPISGHVSLFWYQQALGQGPEFLTYFQNEAQLDKSGLPSDRFFAERPEGSVSTLKIQRTQQEDSAVYLCASSPSRYNEQFFGPGTRLTVL.